The 27 T cell receptor beta chains given below trace back to one sample, sequenced in a study of T-cell reconstitution after alpha-beta-depleted transplantation in children. Preparation of the TCRbeta library involved a method that used unique molecular identifiers. Each CDR3 protein gets one entry after TCRdb re-called the PCR reads with MiXCR. The sample has roughly 180,000 distinct CDR3 sequences; roughly 14% are singletons. Material: PBMCs from the stem cell graft donor, obtained from the stem cell graft. Every receptor here comes from a human donor who donated a stem cell graft to a child with acute lymphoblastic leukemia.

A few counts support this clonotype. The CDR3 region is CASSPGGANVLTF. CDR3 DNA: TGTGCCAGCAGCCCTGGGGGGGCCAACGTCCTGACTTTC. The genes are TRBV12-3 or TRBV12-4 and TRBJ2-6; D gene uncertain. Trimming left V 6 bases short and J 4 bases short, with 7 bases between. CDR3 length: 13 amino acids.

This clonotype was found many times. This chain connects TRBV29-1 to TRBJ1-1, with D possibly being TRBD1 (5 bases). The V gene lost 1 base and the J gene lost 8 bases, with 8 bases spanning the gap. This CDR3 spans 11 amino acids. Germline CDR1 SQVTM, CDR2 ANQGSEA. CDR3 nucleotides: TGCAGCGTTGAAGGGGGCCCCGAAGCTTTCTTT. As protein: CSVEGGPEAFF. Variable domain in full (rest from reference TRBV29-1 and TRBJ1-1): SAVISQKPSRDICQRGTSLTIQCQVDSQVTMMFWYRQQPGQSLTLIATANQGSEATYESGFVIDKFPISRPNLTFSTLTVSNMSPEDSSIYLCSVEGGPEAFFGQGTRLTVV.

Worth noting for this clonotype: Since a much larger clone is just one base distant, this may be a read error. The V call is TRBV7-9, the J call TRBJ2-5; possibly TRBD2 for D (6 bases). CDR1 is SEHNR, CDR2 FQNEAQ, per germline (reference sequence). The CDR3 runs 14 residues. The CDR3 DNA is TGTGCCAGCAGCTTGGGGGGAAGACAAGGGACCCAGTACTTC. It translates to CASSLGGRQGTQYF.

This clonotype occurred a few times. The rearrangement links TRBV13 to TRBJ2-1, with 9 positions matching TRBD2. The CDR3 covers 15 residues. Germline CDR1 PRHDT, CDR2 FYEKMQ (reference sequence). With 3 bases clipped from V and 8 bases from J, the junction kept 8 bases outside the gene matches. The CDR3 DNA follows: TGTGCCAGCAGCTTTTTGGTTAGCGGGAGCCATGAGCAGTTCTTC. This translates into CASSFLVSGSHEQFF.

This clonotype was seen many times. This chain joins TRBV20-1 and TRBJ1-5; D may be TRBD1 (6 bases). Looked up from germline, CDR1 is DFQATT and CDR2 is SNEGSKA (reference sequence). This CDR3 region has 12 residues. Trimming left V 6 bases short and J 8 bases short, with 14 bases between. CDR3 sequence (DNA): TGCAGTGCCGTTAGCGGGGGCGAGCCCCAGCATTTT. It specifies CSAVSGGEPQHF.

This clonotype was counted ten times or more. The rearrangement uses TRBV7-9 and TRBJ2-7, with 8 bases matching TRBD2. Trimming removed 5 bases from V and 3 bases from J; junction bases left unmatched: 12. Germline V gene data show CDR1 as SEHNR and CDR2 as FQNEAQ (reference sequence). This CDR3 spans 16 amino acids. For the CDR3, the DNA is TGTGCCAGCAGCCCCCAATCGGGACTAGGAGTCTACGAGCAGTACTTC. Its translation is CASSPQSGLGVYEQYF.

In its sample, this clonotype was seen many times. The CDR3 here is CAISALQGAGNEQYF. The CDR3 DNA is TGTGCCATCAGTGCATTACAGGGGGCGGGGAACGAGCAGTACTTC. V usage is TRBV10-3 and J usage is TRBJ2-7; 9 bases agree with TRBD1. The V gene end was trimmed by 4 bases and the J gene end by 5 bases; junction bases not matched to a gene: 9. The CDR3 has 15 residues. Germline CDR1 is ENHRY and CDR2 is SYGVKD.

This clonotype was picked up many times. The chain carries TRBV12-3 or TRBV12-4 and TRBJ1-1, with 7 bases fitting TRBD1. Trimming cost V 6 bases and J 7 bases; bases outside gene matches: 11. CDR3 size: 14 residues. Written as DNA, the CDR3 is TGTGCCAGCAGCCGAACCCAGGGGGGGAGTGAAGCTTTCTTT. It translates to CASSRTQGGSEAFF.

This clonotype was seen ten or more times. The chain carries TRBV5-1 and TRBJ1-5, with a weak D call TRBD1 (6 bases). CDR3 size: 15 residues. The V and J ends lost 0 bases and 6 bases respectively, with 13 bases between them. CDR1 and CDR2 (germline): SGHRS, YFSETQ. CDR3 sequence reads: CASSLEAGVSQPQHF. CDR3 bases: TGCGCCAGCAGCTTGGAGGCAGGGGTAAGTCAGCCCCAGCATTTT.

This clonotype was observed many times. V and J are TRBV7-6 and TRBJ2-7; unclear D gene. V lost 3 bases to trimming and J lost 0 bases, with 12 bases between them. The CDR3 consists of 15 residues. The germline V gene encodes CDR1 SGHVS and CDR2 FNYEAQ. In DNA form, the CDR3 reads TGTGCCAGCAGCTTTCGAGGCCGTTCCTCCTACGAGCAGTACTTC. This gives the protein CASSFRGRSSYEQYF.

Ten or more counts support this clonotype. The CDR3 region is CASSFTGGSYEQYF. The CDR3 DNA is TGCGCCAGCAGCTTTACAGGGGGCTCCTACGAGCAGTACTTC. J is TRBJ2-7 and V is TRBV5-1; 8 bases align to TRBD1. The CDR3 has 14 residues. J lost 0 bases, V lost 2 bases, and 1 base had no gene match. Germline CDR1 is SGHRS and CDR2 is YFSETQ. Full variable domain (remainder filled in from reference TRBV5-1 and TRBJ2-7): KAGVTQTPRYLIKTRGQQVTLSCSPISGHRSVSWYQQTPGQGLQFLFEYFSETQRNKGNFPGRFSGRQFSNSRSEMNVSTLELGDSALYLCASSFTGGSYEQYFGPGTRLTVT.

This clonotype occurred many times. The genes are TRBV10-1 and TRBJ2-1; 10 bases fit TRBD2. This CDR3 is built from 16 residues. Trimming took 3 bases from V and 7 from J; bases not matched to a gene: 9. The germline CDR1 and CDR2 sequences are WNHNN and SYGVQD (reference sequence). DNA for the CDR3: TGCGCCAGCAGTGAAGGGTCAAGCGGGAGGGGTAATGAGCAGTTCTTC. Protein sequence: CASSEGSSGRGNEQFF.

This clonotype was observed a handful of times. This rearrangement joins TRBV7-7 to TRBJ2-5; 10 positions agree with TRBD2. The CDR3 is made up of 15 amino acids. CDR1 SSHAT and CDR2 FNYEAQ come from the germline V gene (reference sequence). With V trimmed by 5 bases and J by 0 bases, 3 bases remained unmatched. The DNA of the CDR3 is TGTGCCAGCAGCCGTAGCGGGGGGTACCAAGAGACCCAGTACTTC. Its protein product is CASSRSGGYQETQYF. The variable domain in full, completed from reference TRBV7-7 and TRBJ2-5, reads GAGVSQSPRYKVTKRGQDVTLRCDPISSHATLYWYQQALGQGPEFLTYFNYEAQPDKSGLPSDRFSAERPEGSISTLTIQRTEQRDSAMYRCASSRSGGYQETQYFGPGTRLLVL.

Only a few counts were recorded for this clonotype. The chain uses TRBV12-3 or TRBV12-4 and TRBJ1-2; TRBD1 is a possible D gene (5 bases). This CDR3 is built from 13 residues. The V end lost 6 bases, the J end lost 6 bases, and 14 bases lay between the germline ends. This CDR3 is CASRRTGGDGYTF. As DNA, the CDR3 is TGTGCCAGCAGACGTACAGGAGGGGATGGCTACACCTTC.

Ten or more counts support this clonotype. The chain uses TRBV11-2 and TRBJ2-3, with 11 positions matching TRBD1. CDR3 length: 15 amino acids. Per germline, CDR1 SGHAT and CDR2 FQNNGV. Trimming took 5 bases from V and 2 from J; bases not matched to a gene: 3. In DNA, the CDR3 is TGTGCCAGCAGCCGGGACAGGGGGGACACAGATACGCAGTATTTT. Its translation: CASSRDRGDTDTQYF. The whole variable domain, filled in from reference TRBV11-2 and TRBJ2-3, reads EAGVAQSPRYKIIEKRQSVAFWCNPISGHATLYWYQQILGQGPKLLIQFQNNGVVDDSQLPKDRFSAERLKGVDSTLKIQPAKLEDSAVYLCASSRDRGDTDTQYFGPGTRLTVL.

This clonotype was recorded at least ten times. This rearrangement joins TRBV6-5 to TRBJ2-7; 9 bases are shared with TRBD1. The V gene end was trimmed by 8 bases and the J gene end by 4 bases; junction bases not matched to a gene: 6. Germline lookup yields CDR1 MNHEY and CDR2 SVGAGI. This CDR3 comprises 13 residues. The CDR3 DNA reads TGTGCCAGCGGGGGGACAGGGCGGTACGAGCAGTACTTC. This gives the protein CASGGTGRYEQYF.

This clonotype was seen at least ten times. The chain carries TRBV2 and TRBJ2-1, with 9 bases fitting TRBD2. The CDR3 contains 17 residues. The junction had 14 bases not matched to a gene; V was cut back by 2 bases and J by 9 bases. CDR1 SNHLY and CDR2 FYNNEI come from the germline V gene. CDR3 in DNA: TGTGCCAGCAGTGAAACTAGCGGGCCTGCATTGAGGAGTGAGCAGTTCTTC. Translation: CASSETSGPALRSEQFF.

The chain is built from TRBV7-8 and TRBJ2-1, with 9 bases aligning to TRBD2. J lost 7 bases, V lost 1 base, and 5 bases had no gene match. The CDR3 contains 15 residues. The germline V gene encodes CDR1 SGHVS and CDR2 FQNEAQ. This CDR3 reads CASSLGGRARNEQFF. The CDR3 region has the DNA TGTGCCAGCAGCTTAGGCGGGAGGGCTAGAAATGAGCAGTTCTTC. The variable domain in full, with the rest retrieved from reference TRBV7-8 and TRBJ2-1, is GAGVSQSPRYKVAKRGQDVALRCDPISGHVSLFWYQQALGQGPEFLTYFQNEAQLDKSGLPSDRFFAERPEGSVSTLKIQRTQQEDSAVYLCASSLGGRARNEQFFGPGTRLTVL.

This clonotype has at least ten counts. The chain uses TRBV12-3 or TRBV12-4 and TRBJ2-1, with 10 bases identical to TRBD2. V shed 1 base, J shed 5 bases, and the junction held 8 bases outside the gene matches. This CDR3 spans 17 amino acids. CDR3 bases: TGTGCCAGCAGTTTAGGTACGACTAGCGGGTGGGACAATGAGCAGTTCTTC. Residues: CASSLGTTSGWDNEQFF.

This rearrangement joins TRBV24-1 to TRBJ2-2; 8 positions match TRBD2. V shed 12 bases and J 6 bases; nucleotides not matched to a gene: 11. The CDR3 runs to 14 residues. Germline CDR1 KGHDR, CDR2 SFDVKD. CDR3 nucleotide sequence: TGTGCCGCCGGGGGGGGACGATCCCCCGGGGAGCTGTTTTTT. Protein sequence: CAAGGGRSPGELFF.

This clonotype was detected many times. The chain uses TRBV3-1 and TRBJ2-5; D remains unclear. Germline lookup yields CDR1 LGHDT and CDR2 YNNKEL (reference sequence). The V and J ends lost 1 base and 4 bases respectively, with 4 bases between them. The CDR3 runs to 12 residues. CDR3 DNA sequence: TGTGCCAGCAGCCAAGGGGCAGAGACCCAGTACTTC. Its translation: CASSQGAETQYF.

The table lists this clonotype with many counts. The V and J genes are TRBV19 and TRBJ2-2; 14 nucleotides line up with TRBD2. The CDR3 extends over 16 amino acids. Germline values: CDR1 LNHDA, CDR2 SQIVND (reference sequence). V lost 9 bases to trimming and J lost 6 bases; unmatched junction nucleotides: 9. The DNA for the CDR3 is TGTGCCAGCTCGGGACTAGCGGGAGAATGGGCCGGGGAGCTGTTTTTT. Amino acid sequence: CASSGLAGEWAGELFF.

Ten or more counts support this clonotype. This rearrangement joins TRBV5-1 to TRBJ1-2; D uncertain. The CDR3 has 13 residues. The germline V gene has CDR1 SGHRS and CDR2 YFSETQ. The V end was cut by 0 bases, the J end by 4 bases, with 7 bases between. The CDR3 DNA reads as TGCGCCAGCAGCTTGGACGGGCGCTATGGCTACACCTTC. Encoded protein: CASSLDGRYGYTF.

The V gene is TRBV5-1, the J gene TRBJ2-7; TRBD2 might be the D (6 bases). Germline values: CDR1 SGHRS, CDR2 YFSETQ. This CDR3 comprises 14 residues. The V gene lost 1 base and the J gene lost 0 bases, with 8 bases spanning the gap. The CDR3 DNA reads TGCGCCAGCAGCTTGCTCGGGGGCTCCTACGAGCAGTACTTC. It specifies CASSLLGGSYEQYF. The full variable domain, completed using reference TRBV5-1 and TRBJ2-7, is KAGVTQTPRYLIKTRGQQVTLSCSPISGHRSVSWYQQTPGQGLQFLFEYFSETQRNKGNFPGRFSGRQFSNSRSEMNVSTLELGDSALYLCASSLLGGSYEQYFGPGTRLTVT.

This clonotype was observed many times. The chain employs TRBV12-3 or TRBV12-4 and TRBJ1-5; D uncertain. The length of the CDR3 is 15 residues. Deletions cut 3 bases from V and 2 bases from J, with 11 bases between. CDR3 nucleotides: TGTGCCAGCAGTTTGACACGGAGGGGCAATCAGCCCCAGCATTTT. This gives the protein CASSLTRRGNQPQHF.

About this clonotype: A much more abundant neighbour one base away suggests this may be a read error. V usage is TRBV5-1 and J usage is TRBJ2-1; D is unclear. Germline values: CDR1 SGHRS, CDR2 YFSETQ. Trimming shortened V by 0 bases and J by 3 bases, and 10 bases separated the two germline ends. The CDR3 covers 15 residues. CDR3 sequence (DNA): TGCGCCAGCAGCTTGGAGCATGGCCGCTACAATGAGCAGTTCTTC. Translated: CASSLEHGRYNEQFF.

Concerning this clonotype: A junction boundary mismatches the germline segment, possibly from a read error. The chain has TRBV7-7 and TRBJ2-2; D uncertain. CDR1 and CDR2 (germline): SSHAT, FNYEAQ (reference sequence). The CDR3 spans 14 residues. CDR3 nucleotide sequence: TGTGCTAGCAGCTTGTCCCCTAACACCGGGGAGCTGTTTTTT. It specifies CASSLSPNTGELFF. Drawing the rest from reference TRBV7-7 and TRBJ2-2, the complete variable domain is GAGVSQSPRYKVTKRGQDVTLRCDPISSHATLYWYQQALGQGPEFLTYFNYEAQPDKSGLPSDRFSAERPEGSISTLTIQRTEQRDSAMYRCASSLSPNTGELFFGEGSRLTVL.